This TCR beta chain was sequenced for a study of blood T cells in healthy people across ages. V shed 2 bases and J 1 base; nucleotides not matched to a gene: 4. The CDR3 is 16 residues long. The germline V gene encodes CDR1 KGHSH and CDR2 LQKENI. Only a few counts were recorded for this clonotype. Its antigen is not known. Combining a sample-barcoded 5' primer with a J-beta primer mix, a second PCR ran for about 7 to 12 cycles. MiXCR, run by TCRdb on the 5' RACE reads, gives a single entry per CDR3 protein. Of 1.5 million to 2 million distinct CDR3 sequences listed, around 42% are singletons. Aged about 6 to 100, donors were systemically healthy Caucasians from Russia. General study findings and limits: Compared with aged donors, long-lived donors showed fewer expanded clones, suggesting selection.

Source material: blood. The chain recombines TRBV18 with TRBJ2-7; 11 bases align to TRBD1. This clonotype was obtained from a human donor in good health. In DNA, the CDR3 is TGTGCCAGCTCACCAGCCGGGACAGGGGGTTCCTACGAGCAGTACTTC. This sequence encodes CASSPAGTGGSYEQYF.